A single count supports the clone carrying this TCR beta chain. The antigen remains undetermined. With V trimmed by 1 base and J by 7 bases, 12 bases remained unmatched. CDR3 length equals 18 residues. Germline V gene lookup returns CDR1 SGHVS and CDR2 FQNEAQ. The sample belongs to a study of cytomegalovirus exposure and HLA in healthy donors. The PCR had 60 Vbeta and 13 Jbeta primers. Libraries were prepared by immunoSEQ multiplex PCR; TCRdb keeps only in-frame clonotypes and omits some of them. The table has 55,000 to 65,000 clones, approximately 85% seen once; the top ten hold over 8.5%. Study outcomes and limitations: Association of 15,000 to 20,000 TCR beta sequences with HLA alleles was found at 0.05 false discovery rate in a later analysis.

The sample consisted of PBMCs. The sequence was collected from a female donor in good health and CMV-seronegative. The chain joins TRBV7-8 to TRBJ2-1; TRBD2 agrees at 11 bases. The CDR3 here is CASSLVYGGSSGRNEQFF. CDR3 in DNA: TGTGCCAGCAGCTTAGTATACGGAGGTTCTAGCGGGAGGAATGAGCAGTTCTTC. The variable domain in full, with the rest retrieved from reference TRBV7-8 and TRBJ2-1, is GAGVSQSPRYKVAKRGQDVALRCDPISGHVSLFWYQQALGQGPEFLTYFQNEAQLDKSGLPSDRFFAERPEGSVSTLKIQRTQQEDSAVYLCASSLVYGGSSGRNEQFFGPGTRLTVL.